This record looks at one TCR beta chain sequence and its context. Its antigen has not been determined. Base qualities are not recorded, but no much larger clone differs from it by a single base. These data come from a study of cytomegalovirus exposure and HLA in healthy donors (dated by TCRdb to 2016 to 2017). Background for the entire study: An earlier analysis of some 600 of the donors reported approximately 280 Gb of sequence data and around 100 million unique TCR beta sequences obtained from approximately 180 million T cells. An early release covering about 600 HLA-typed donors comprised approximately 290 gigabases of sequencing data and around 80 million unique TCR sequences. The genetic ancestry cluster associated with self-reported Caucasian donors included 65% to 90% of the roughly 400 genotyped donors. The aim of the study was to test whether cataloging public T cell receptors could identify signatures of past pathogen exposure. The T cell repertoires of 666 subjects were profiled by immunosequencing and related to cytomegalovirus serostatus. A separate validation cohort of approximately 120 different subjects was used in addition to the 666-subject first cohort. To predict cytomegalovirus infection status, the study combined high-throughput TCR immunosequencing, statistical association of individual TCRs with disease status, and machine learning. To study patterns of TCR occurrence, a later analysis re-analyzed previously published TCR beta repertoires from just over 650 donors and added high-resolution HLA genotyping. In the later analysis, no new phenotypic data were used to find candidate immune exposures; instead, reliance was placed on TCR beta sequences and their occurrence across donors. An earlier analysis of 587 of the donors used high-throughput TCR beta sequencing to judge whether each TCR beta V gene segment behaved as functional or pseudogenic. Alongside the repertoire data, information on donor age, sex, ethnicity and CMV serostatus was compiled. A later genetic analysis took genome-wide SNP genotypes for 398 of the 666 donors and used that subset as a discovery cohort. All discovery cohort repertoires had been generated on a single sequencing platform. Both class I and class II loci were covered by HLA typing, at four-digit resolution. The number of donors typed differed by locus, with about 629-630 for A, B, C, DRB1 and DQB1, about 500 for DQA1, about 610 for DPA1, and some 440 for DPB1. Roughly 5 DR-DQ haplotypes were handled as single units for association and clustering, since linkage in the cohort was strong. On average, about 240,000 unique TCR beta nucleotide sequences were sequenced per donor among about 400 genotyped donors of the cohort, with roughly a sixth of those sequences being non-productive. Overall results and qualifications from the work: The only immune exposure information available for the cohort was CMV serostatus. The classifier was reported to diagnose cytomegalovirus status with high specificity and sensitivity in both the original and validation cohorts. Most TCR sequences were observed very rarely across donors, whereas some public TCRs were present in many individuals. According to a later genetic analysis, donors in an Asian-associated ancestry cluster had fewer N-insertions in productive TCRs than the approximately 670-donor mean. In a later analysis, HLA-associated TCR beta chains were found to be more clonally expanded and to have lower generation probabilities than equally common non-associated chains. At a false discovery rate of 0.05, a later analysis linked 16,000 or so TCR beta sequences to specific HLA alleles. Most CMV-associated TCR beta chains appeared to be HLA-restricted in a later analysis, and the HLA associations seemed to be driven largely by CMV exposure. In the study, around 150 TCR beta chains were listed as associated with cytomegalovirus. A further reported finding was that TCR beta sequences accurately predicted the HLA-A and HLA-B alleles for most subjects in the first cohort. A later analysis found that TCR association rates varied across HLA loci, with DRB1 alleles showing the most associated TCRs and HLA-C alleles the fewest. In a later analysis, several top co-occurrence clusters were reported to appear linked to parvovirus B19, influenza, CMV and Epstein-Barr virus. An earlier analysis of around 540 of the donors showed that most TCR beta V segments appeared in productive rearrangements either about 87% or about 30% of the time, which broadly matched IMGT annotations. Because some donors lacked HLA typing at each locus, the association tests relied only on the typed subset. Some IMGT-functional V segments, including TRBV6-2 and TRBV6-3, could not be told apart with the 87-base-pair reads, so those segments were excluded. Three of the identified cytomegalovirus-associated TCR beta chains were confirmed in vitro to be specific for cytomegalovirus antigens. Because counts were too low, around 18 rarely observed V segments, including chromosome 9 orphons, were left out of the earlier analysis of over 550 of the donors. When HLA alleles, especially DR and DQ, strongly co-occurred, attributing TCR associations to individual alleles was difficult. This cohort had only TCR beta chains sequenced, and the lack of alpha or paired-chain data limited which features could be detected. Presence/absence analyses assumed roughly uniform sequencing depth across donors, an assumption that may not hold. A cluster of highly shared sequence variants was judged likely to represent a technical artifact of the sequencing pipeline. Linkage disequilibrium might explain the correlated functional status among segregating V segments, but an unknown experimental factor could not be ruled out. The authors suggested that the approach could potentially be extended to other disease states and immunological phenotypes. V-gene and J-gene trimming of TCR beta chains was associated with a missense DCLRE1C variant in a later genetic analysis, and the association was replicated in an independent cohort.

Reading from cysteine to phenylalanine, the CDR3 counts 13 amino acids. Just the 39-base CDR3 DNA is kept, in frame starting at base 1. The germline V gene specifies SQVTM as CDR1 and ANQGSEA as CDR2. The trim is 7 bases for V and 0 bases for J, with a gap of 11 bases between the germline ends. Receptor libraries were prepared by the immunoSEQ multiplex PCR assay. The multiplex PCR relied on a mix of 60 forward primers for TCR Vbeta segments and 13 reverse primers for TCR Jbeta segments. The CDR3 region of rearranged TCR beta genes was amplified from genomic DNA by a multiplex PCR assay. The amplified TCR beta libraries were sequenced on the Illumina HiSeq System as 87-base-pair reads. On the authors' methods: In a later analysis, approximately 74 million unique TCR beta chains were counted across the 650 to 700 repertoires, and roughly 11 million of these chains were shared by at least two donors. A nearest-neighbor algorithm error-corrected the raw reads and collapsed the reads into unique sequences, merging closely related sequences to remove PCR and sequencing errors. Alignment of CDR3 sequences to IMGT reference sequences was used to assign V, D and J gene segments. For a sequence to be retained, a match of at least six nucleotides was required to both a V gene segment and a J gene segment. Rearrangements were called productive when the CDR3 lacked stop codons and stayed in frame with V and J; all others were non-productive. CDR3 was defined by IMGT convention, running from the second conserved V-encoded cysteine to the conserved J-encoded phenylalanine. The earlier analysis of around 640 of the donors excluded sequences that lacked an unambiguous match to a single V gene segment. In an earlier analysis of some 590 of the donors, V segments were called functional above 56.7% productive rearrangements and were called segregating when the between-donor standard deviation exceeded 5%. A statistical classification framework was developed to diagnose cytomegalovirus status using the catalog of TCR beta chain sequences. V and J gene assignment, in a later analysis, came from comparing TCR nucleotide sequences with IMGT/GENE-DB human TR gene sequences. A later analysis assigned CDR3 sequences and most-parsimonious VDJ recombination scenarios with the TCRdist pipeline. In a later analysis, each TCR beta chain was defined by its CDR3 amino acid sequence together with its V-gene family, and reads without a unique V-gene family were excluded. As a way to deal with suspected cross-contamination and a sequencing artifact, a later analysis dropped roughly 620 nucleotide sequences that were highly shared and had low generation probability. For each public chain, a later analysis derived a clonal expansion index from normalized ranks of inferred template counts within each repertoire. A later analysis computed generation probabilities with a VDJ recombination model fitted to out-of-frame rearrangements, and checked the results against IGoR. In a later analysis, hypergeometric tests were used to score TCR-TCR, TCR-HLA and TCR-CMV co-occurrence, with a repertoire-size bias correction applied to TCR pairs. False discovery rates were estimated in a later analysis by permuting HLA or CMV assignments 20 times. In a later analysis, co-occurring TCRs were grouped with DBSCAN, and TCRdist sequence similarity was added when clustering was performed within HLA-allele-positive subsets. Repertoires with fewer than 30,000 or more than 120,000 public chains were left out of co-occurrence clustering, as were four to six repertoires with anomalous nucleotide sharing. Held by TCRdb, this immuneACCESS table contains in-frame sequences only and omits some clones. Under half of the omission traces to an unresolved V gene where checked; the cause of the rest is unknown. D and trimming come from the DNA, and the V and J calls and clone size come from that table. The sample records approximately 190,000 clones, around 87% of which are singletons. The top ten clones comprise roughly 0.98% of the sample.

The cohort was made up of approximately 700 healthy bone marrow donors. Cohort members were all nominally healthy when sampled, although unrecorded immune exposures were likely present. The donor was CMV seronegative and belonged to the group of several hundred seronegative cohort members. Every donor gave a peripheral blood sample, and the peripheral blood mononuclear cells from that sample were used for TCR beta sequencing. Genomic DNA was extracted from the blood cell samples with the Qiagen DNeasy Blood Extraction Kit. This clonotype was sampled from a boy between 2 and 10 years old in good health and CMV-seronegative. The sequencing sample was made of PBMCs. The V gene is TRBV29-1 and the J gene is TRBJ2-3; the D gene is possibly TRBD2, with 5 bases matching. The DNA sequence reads TGCAGCGAAAGCACTAGAAGCACAGATACGCAGTATTTT. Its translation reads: CSESTRSTDTQYF.